These T cell receptor beta chains were read from a single sample in a study of cytomegalovirus exposure and HLA in healthy donors. Using immunoSEQ multiplex PCR, the repertoire was profiled, and TCRdb retains in-frame clones only, with some absent. In the table there are some 100,000 clones, over 60% of which are singletons. Material: PBMCs. The receptors were gathered from a man between 40 and 49 years old in good health and CMV-seropositive. The CDR3 runs from the conserved cysteine through the conserved F or W. A D gene is named only where the DNA matches it firmly. The listing skips clone size in some rows; elsewhere it reads once, few, many or a size class.

abundance	v_gene	j_gene	d_gene	CDR3nt	CDR3aa
once	TRBV7-9	TRBJ2-3	-	TGTGCCAGCAGCTTGAGGGATACGCAGTATTTT	CASSLRDTQYF
-	TRBV4-2	TRBJ1-1	TRBD1	TGTGCCAGCAGCCACAACGGACAGGGGAACACTGAAGCTTTCTTT	CASSHNGQGNTEAFF
few	TRBV9	TRBJ1-6	-	TGTGCCAGCAGCGCCGACCAGGGTCCCCTCCACTTT	CASSADQGPLHF
-	TRBV25-1	TRBJ2-1	TRBD2	TGTGCCAGCAGTGGGTTAGCGGGTCACCCCTACAATGAGCAGTTCTTC	CASSGLAGHPYNEQFF
many	TRBV4-3	TRBJ2-3	TRBD2	TGCGCCAGCAGCCAAGATCTAGCGGGGGGGCCAGATACGCAGTATTTT	CASSQDLAGGPDTQYF
-	TRBV6-6	TRBJ2-7	TRBD1	TGTGCCAGCAGTCAACGACAGGGCTACGAGCAGTACTTC	CASSQRQGYEQYF
-	TRBV6-1	TRBJ2-7	-	TGTGCCAGCATCCCAGGGGAGAGCTCCTACGAGCAGTACTTC	CASIPGESSYEQYF
-	TRBV19	TRBJ1-5	-	TGTGCCAGTAGTAAACAGCCCCAATATAGCAATCAGCCCCAGCATTTT	CASSKQPQYSNQPQHF
-	TRBV6-4	TRBJ2-3	-	TGTGCCAGCAGTGAATCCTACAGGGGCACAGATACGCAGTATTTT	CASSESYRGTDTQYF
once	TRBV25-1	TRBJ2-3	-	TGTGCCAGCAGTGAAGATCGGGGTGCTGTCACAGATACGCAGTATTTT	CASSEDRGAVTDTQYF
-	TRBV18	TRBJ1-4	-	TGTGCCAGCTCACGCGCAGGGCGAACTAATGAAAAACTGTTTTTT	CASSRAGRTNEKLFF
-	TRBV5-4	TRBJ2-5	TRBD1	TGTGCCAGCAGCCAAGGGACAGTTCAAGAGACCCAGTACTTC	CASSQGTVQETQYF
few	TRBV2	TRBJ2-3	-	TGTGCCAGCAGGGTGGTCCTAGCAGATACGCAGTATTTT	CASRVVLADTQYF
-	TRBV5-6	TRBJ2-1	TRBD1	TGTGCCAGCAGGGAAGGGGGCGCGGGTTACAATGAGCAGTTCTTC	CASREGGAGYNEQFF
-	TRBV5-5	TRBJ2-5	TRBD1	TGTGCCAGCAGCTTGTGGGACAGGGGGCTCCAAGAGACCCAGTACTTC	CASSLWDRGLQETQYF
-	TRBV6-6	TRBJ1-2	-	TGTGCCAGCAGTTACTCACGGGACACTAACTATGGCTACACCTTC	CASSYSRDTNYGYTF
-	TRBV30	TRBJ2-1	TRBD2	TGTGCCTGGAGTGTAGGTGGGGGGGCCTACAATGAGCAGTTCTTC	CAWSVGGGAYNEQFF
-	TRBV4-3	TRBJ1-2	TRBD1	TGCGCCAGCAGCCGCGCTTTGGGGACAGGGGGCGAAAACTATGGCTACACCTTC	CASSRALGTGGENYGYTF
-	TRBV2	TRBJ1-1	TRBD1	TGTGCCAGCATCTTAAGGACAGGGGCGGGGACTGAAGCTTTCTTT	CASILRTGAGTEAFF
-	TRBV6-4	TRBJ1-2	-	TGTGCCAGCAGTGACAGGCCAGGGGACTATGGCTACACCTTC	CASSDRPGDYGYTF
-	TRBV11-3	TRBJ2-4	-	TGTGCCAGCACCTACCGGGACACTCTAGCCAAAAACATTCAGTACTTC	CASTYRDTLAKNIQYF
-	TRBV19	TRBJ1-5	TRBD1	TGTGCCAGTATGGGGGGGACAGGGGGCAGCAATCAGCCCCAGCATTTT	CASMGGTGGSNQPQHF
-	TRBV6-6	TRBJ1-4	TRBD1	TGTGCCAGCAGAAATCCTCAGGGGGCTGGTAATGAAAAACTGTTTTTT	CASRNPQGAGNEKLFF
-	TRBV7-3	TRBJ2-1	TRBD2	TGTGCCAGCAGCCCGAGGTCGGGGGGGATATCCTACAATGAGCAGTTCTTC	CASSPRSGGISYNEQFF
-	TRBV12-5	TRBJ2-7	TRBD1	TGTGCTAGTGCCGACGGGGACAGGGGATCTTACGAGCAGTACTTC	CASADGDRGSYEQYF
-	TRBV19	TRBJ1-3	TRBD1	TGTGCCAGTACCTCACTGGGACAGGGATTCGGAAACACCATATATTTT	CASTSLGQGFGNTIYF